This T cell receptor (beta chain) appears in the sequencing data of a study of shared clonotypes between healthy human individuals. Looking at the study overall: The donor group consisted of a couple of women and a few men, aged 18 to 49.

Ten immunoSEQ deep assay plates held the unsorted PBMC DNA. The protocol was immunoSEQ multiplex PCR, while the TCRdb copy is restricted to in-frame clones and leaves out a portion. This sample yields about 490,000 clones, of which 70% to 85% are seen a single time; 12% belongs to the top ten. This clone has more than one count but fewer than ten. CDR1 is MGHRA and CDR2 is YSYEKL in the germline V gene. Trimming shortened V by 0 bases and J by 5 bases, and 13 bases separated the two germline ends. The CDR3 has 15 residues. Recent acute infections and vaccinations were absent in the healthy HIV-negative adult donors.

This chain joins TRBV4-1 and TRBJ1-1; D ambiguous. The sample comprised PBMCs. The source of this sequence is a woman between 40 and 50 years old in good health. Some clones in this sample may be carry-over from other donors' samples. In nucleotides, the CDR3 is TGCGCCAGCAGCCAAGATGGGGTTGGGAATACTGAAGCTTTCTTT. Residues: CASSQDGVGNTEAFF.